This T cell receptor (beta chain) was captured by sequencing in a study of blood T cell repertoires in COVID-19. Sequencing used immunoSEQ multiplex PCR; TCRdb keeps in-frame clones, though not all of them. Among about 170,000 clones listed, 84% were seen once. V lost 6 bases and J lost 5, with 10 bases in between. This CDR3 is 12 amino acids long. Germline values: CDR1 LGHDT, CDR2 YNNKEL (reference sequence). The rearrangement links TRBV3-1 (or the pseudogene TRBV3-2) to TRBJ2-5; D may be TRBD2 (5 bases). The TCR comes from a human donor with acute or convalescent COVID-19. The donor label of this sample is uncertain. The sample was peripheral blood. The CDR3 region is CASRGKRETQYF. Here the CDR3 DNA reads TGTGCCAGCAGAGGGAAGCGGGAGACCCAGTACTTC.